Listed here are 12 T cell receptor beta chains from one sample, sequenced in a study of shared clonotypes between healthy human individuals. TCRdb keeps only in-frame clones here, not all; method: immunoSEQ multiplex PCR. Of tens of thousands of clones listed, over 55% are singletons. The sample comprised memory CD8+ T cells sorted from blood. Subset here: CD45RO+ cells pooled with CCR7-negative TemRA cells. The origin of the receptors is a young man in good health.

V usage is TRBV19 and J usage is TRBJ2-7; 9 bases are shared with TRBD2. The CDR3 contains 16 residues. V shed 3 bases, J shed 4 bases, and the junction held 10 bases outside the gene matches. Germline CDR1 LNHDA, CDR2 SQIVND (reference sequence). CDR3: CASSIFLSGSGYEQYF. CDR3 coding DNA: TGTGCCAGTAGTATTTTCCTTAGCGGGAGCGGGTACGAGCAGTACTTC.

This rearrangement joins TRBV30 to TRBJ2-7; possibly TRBD2 for D (7 bases). The V gene lost 3 bases and the J gene lost 1 base, with 16 bases spanning the gap. Looked up from germline, CDR1 is GTSNPN and CDR2 is SVGIG (reference sequence). The CDR3 has 15 residues. The CDR3 sequence: CAWRAGLGGSYEQYF. CDR3 DNA sequence: TGTGCCTGGAGGGCCGGACTAGGGGGATCCTACGAGCAGTACTTC.

The V gene is TRBV27, the J gene TRBJ2-3, with D perhaps given as TRBD1 or TRBD2 (5 bases each). The CDR3 loop spans 15 amino acids. CDR1 is MNHEY, CDR2 SMNVEV, per germline (reference sequence). Trimming took off 4 bases at V and 1 base at J, with 12 bases between the two ends. In nucleotides, the CDR3 is TGTGCCAGCAGTTCAGGGACCGGGGGCACAGATACGCAGTATTTT. Translated: CASSSGTGGTDTQYF.

This sequence joins TRBV5-5 and TRBJ2-1, with 9 bases lining up with TRBD2. J lost 4 bases, V lost 4 bases, and 6 bases had no gene match. The germline V gene encodes CDR1 SGHKS and CDR2 YYEKEE (reference sequence). The CDR3 spans 15 residues. The CDR3 protein is CASSNLAGLYNEQFF. CDR3 DNA sequence: TGTGCCAGCAGCAATCTAGCGGGGCTTTACAATGAGCAGTTCTTC.

With respect to this clone: Possible read error: a much larger clone is one base away. The chain carries TRBV28 and TRBJ2-7, with unresolved D. Germline V gene lookup returns CDR1 MDHEN and CDR2 SYDVKM. Trimming removed 8 bases from V and 2 bases from J, with 10 bases in between. This CDR3 is 12 amino acids long. The CDR3 DNA reads as TGTGCCAGCGCGGACGTAACCTACGAGCAGTACTTC. It yields the protein CASADVTYEQYF.

V and J are TRBV25-1 and TRBJ2-4; D unclear. Germline V CDR1 and CDR2: MGHDK, SYGVNS. The CDR3 spans 10 residues. V was pared by 10 bases and J by 9 bases, with 10 bases between. The CDR3 loop is CATSSGIQYF. The CDR3 DNA reads as TGTGCCACCAGCTCGGGCATTCAGTACTTC.

The chain carries TRBV9 and TRBJ2-1, with a weak D call TRBD2 (5 bases). Germline loops: CDR1 SGDLS, CDR2 YYNGEE. Trimming shortened V by 6 bases and J by 4 bases, and 17 bases separated the two germline ends. This CDR3 comprises 15 residues. CDR3 sequence reads: CASTSEGGRYNEQFF. In DNA form, the CDR3 reads TGTGCCAGCACCTCCGAGGGCGGCCGATACAATGAGCAGTTCTTC.

The sample holds a few counts of this clone. CDR3 nucleotides: TGTGCCAGCAGTTTAATAGGGGTTGAATACGAGCAGTACTTC. Translation: CASSLIGVEYEQYF. The chain recombines TRBV28 with TRBJ2-7; tentatively, D is TRBD1 (5 bases). Deletions cut 2 bases from V and 4 bases from J, with 12 bases between. The CDR3 extends over 14 amino acids. Per germline, CDR1 MDHEN and CDR2 SYDVKM.

The V and J genes are TRBV29-1 and TRBJ1-1; D unclear. Germline CDR1 is SQVTM and CDR2 is ANQGSEA. V was trimmed by 6 bases and J by 3 bases, leaving 11 bases between them. The CDR3 consists of 12 residues. The DNA for the CDR3 is TGCAGCGTCCGACCCCGGGACACTGAAGCTTTCTTT. Amino acid sequence: CSVRPRDTEAFF. Variable domain in full (rest from reference TRBV29-1 and TRBJ1-1): SAVISQKPSRDICQRGTSLTIQCQVDSQVTMMFWYRQQPGQSLTLIATANQGSEATYESGFVIDKFPISRPNLTFSTLTVSNMSPEDSSIYLCSVRPRDTEAFFGQGTRLTVV.

This clone came up a few times. A far larger clone is off by one base, so a read error is likely. The sample carries other DNA sequences with the same CDR3. CDR3 sequence (DNA): TGTGCCAGCAGCCCCCAACGGAACACTGAAGCTTTCTTT. It encodes CASSPQRNTEAFF. The chain couples TRBV14 to TRBJ1-1; D not resolved. The CDR3 covers 13 residues. Germline V CDR1 and CDR2: SGHDN, FVKESK. V shed 4 bases and J shed 1 base, with 7 bases lying between them.

This clone was detected a few times. The gene calls are TRBV19 and TRBJ2-7; D is perhaps TRBD1 (6 bases). With 3 bases removed from V and 2 bases from J, the gap between germline ends came to 14 bases. There are 15 residues in the CDR3. Germline CDR1 is LNHDA and CDR2 is SQIVND (reference sequence). CDR3 DNA: TGTGCCAGTAGTATGTGGGGGCCTTCCCCCTACGAGCAGTACTTC. Its protein is CASSMWGPSPYEQYF.

The chain carries TRBV27 and TRBJ2-2; D ambiguous. V lost 3 bases and J lost 5, with 7 bases in between. This CDR3 contains 13 residues. CDR1 MNHEY and CDR2 SMNVEV come from the germline V gene (reference sequence). CDR3 sequence (DNA): TGTGCCAGCAGTTTTTCTTTTACCGGGGAGCTGTTTTTT. As protein: CASSFSFTGELFF.